These 20 T cell receptor beta chains were sequenced from one sample in a study of blood T cell repertoires in COVID-19. Sequenced by immunoSEQ multiplex PCR; TCRdb stores in-frame clones only, minus some. The sample contains 180,000 or so clones, over 70% of which appear only once. Sequencing was done on a sample of PBMCs or T cells enriched from blood (not recorded which). Source of these receptors: a woman aged 55 to 70 who had recovered from COVID-19.

The chain is built from TRBV2 and TRBJ1-5; 8 bases fit TRBD1. The germline V gene has CDR1 SNHLY and CDR2 FYNNEI. This CDR3 is built from 14 residues. The ends lost 3 bases at V and 3 bases at J; junction bases unmatched: 1. The CDR3 DNA reads as TGTGCCAGCAGTGAGGACAGGGACAATCAGCCCCAGCATTTT. Encoded protein: CASSEDRDNQPQHF.

This chain joins TRBV19 and TRBJ1-2; tentative D call: TRBD1 (5 bases). The germline V gene has CDR1 LNHDA and CDR2 SQIVND (reference sequence). The CDR3 totals 14 residues. Trimming left V 6 bases short and J 3 bases short, with 14 bases between. The DNA of the CDR3 is TGTGCCAGTAGCTCGTCAGGGTTTGACTATGGCTACACCTTC. It translates to CASSSSGFDYGYTF.

The CDR3 loop is CASGLVDRSNQPQHF. The CDR3 region has the DNA TGTGCTAGTGGTTTGGTCGACAGGTCCAATCAGCCCCAGCATTTT. The chain has TRBV12-5 and TRBJ1-5; tentatively, D is TRBD1 (6 bases). Germline V gives CDR1 LGHNT, CDR2 FRNRAP. The CDR3 sequence is 15 residues long. Trimming stripped 0 bases from V and 3 bases from J, with 9 bases between.

The chain employs TRBV3-1 (or the pseudogene TRBV3-2) and TRBJ2-7, with 14 bases fitting TRBD2. Trimming took 4 bases from V and 4 from J; bases not matched to a gene: 12. There are 18 residues in the CDR3. Germline V CDR1 and CDR2: LGHDT, YNNKEL (reference sequence). CDR3 bases: TGTGCCAGCAGCCTCGGGACTAGCGGGGGATCCGGTAGGTACGAGCAGTACTTC. It specifies CASSLGTSGGSGRYEQYF.

V usage is TRBV9 and J usage is TRBJ2-1, with a weak D call TRBD2 (5 bases). The CDR3 is 16 amino acids. CDR1 SGDLS and CDR2 YYNGEE come from the germline V gene. Deletions cut 2 bases from V and 5 bases from J, with 17 bases between. The CDR3 region has the DNA TGTGCCAGCAGCGTTGTGTCTAGCCGCGCTCACAATGAGCAGTTCTTC. Encoded protein: CASSVVSSRAHNEQFF.

The V and J genes are TRBV3-1 (or the pseudogene TRBV3-2) and TRBJ1-4; perhaps TRBD1 as D (6 bases). The CDR3 has 15 residues. Germline V gene lookup returns CDR1 LGHDT and CDR2 YNNKEL (reference sequence). Trimming shortened V by 3 bases and J by 8 bases, and 16 bases separated the two germline ends. The CDR3 DNA follows: TGTGCCAGCAGCCAGTTACAGGGCCGACGCGAAAAACTGTTTTTT. Amino acid sequence: CASSQLQGRREKLFF.

Points on this clone: The identical CDR3 is also encoded by other nucleotide sequences in the sample. The chain employs TRBV5-6 and TRBJ1-2, with D possibly TRBD1 on 5 matching bases. The germline CDR1 and CDR2 sequences are SGHDT and YYEEEE. V lost 1 base and J lost 6, with 10 bases in between. CDR3 size: 13 residues. The CDR3 spells CASSLRQGDGYTF. The CDR3 coding sequence is TGTGCCAGCAGCTTGAGGCAGGGTGATGGCTACACCTTC.

The chain is built from TRBV27 and TRBJ1-5; 7 nucleotides align to TRBD1. Germline CDR1 is MNHEY and CDR2 is SMNVEV (reference sequence). This CDR3 comprises 14 residues. The ends lost 8 bases at V and 4 bases at J; junction bases unmatched: 8. CDR3 in DNA: TGTGCCAGCGCCCTGACAGGGTGGAATCAGCCCCAGCATTTT. This codes for CASALTGWNQPQHF.

This rearrangement joins TRBV4-1 to TRBJ2-3; perhaps TRBD2 as D (6 bases). CDR1 is MGHRA, CDR2 YSYEKL, per germline. V was shortened by 3 bases and J by 6 bases, with 25 bases between the two germline ends. The CDR3 contains 18 residues. The DNA for the CDR3 is TGCGCCAGCAGCCAGGCTCCGGGACTGGGTGGTTTCGGGGATACGCAGTATTTT. Protein product: CASSQAPGLGGFGDTQYF.

The chain combines TRBV3-1 (or the pseudogene TRBV3-2) with TRBJ1-1; 10 bases match TRBD1. Germline CDR1 LGHDT, CDR2 YNNKEL (reference sequence). The CDR3 totals 14 residues. The trim removed 4 bases at V and 3 bases at J, leaving 2 bases unmatched. The CDR3 DNA is TGTGCCAGCAGCCTGGGACAGGGGTACACTGAAGCTTTCTTT. It specifies CASSLGQGYTEAFF.

The chain employs TRBV5-1 and TRBJ2-7; 12 bases line up with TRBD1. The CDR3 extends over 16 amino acids. Germline CDR1 is SGHRS and CDR2 is YFSETQ. Germline trimming cut 2 bases from V and 6 bases from J; bases unmatched to any gene: 9. CDR3 residues: CASSLMGQGAAAEQYF. The CDR3 nucleotides read TGCGCCAGCAGCTTAATGGGACAGGGGGCAGCCGCCGAGCAGTACTTC.

This rearrangement joins TRBV11-2 to TRBJ2-2, with 9 bases matching TRBD2. The germline V gene encodes CDR1 SGHAT and CDR2 FQNNGV. J gave up 1 base and V 1 base, and 1 base lay outside the gene matches. The CDR3 has 16 residues. The CDR3 loop reads CASSLASGMNTGELFF. The CDR3, as DNA: TGTGCCAGCAGCTTAGCTAGCGGGATGAACACCGGGGAGCTGTTTTTT.

The gene calls are TRBV2 and TRBJ1-5; TRBD1 might be the D (6 bases). The V gene's germline CDR1 is SNHLY and CDR2 FYNNEI. Trimming removed 6 bases from V and 0 bases from J, with 9 bases in between. This CDR3 region has 14 residues. CDR3 bases: TGTGCCAGCAGGGGGACATATAGCAATCAGCCCCAGCATTTT. This sequence encodes CASRGTYSNQPQHF.

The gene calls are TRBV28 and TRBJ2-7, with D possibly being TRBD1 (6 bases). This CDR3 region has 15 residues. Trimming pared 3 bases from V and 2 bases from J, leaving 14 bases between. Germline CDR1 reads MDHEN; CDR2 reads SYDVKM. The CDR3 here is CASSLEAGDTYEQYF. The CDR3 coding sequence is TGTGCCAGCAGTTTGGAGGCAGGGGATACCTACGAGCAGTACTTC.

This clone has a single count. The rearrangement links TRBV4-1 to TRBJ2-2; 9 nucleotides agree with TRBD1. This CDR3 is built from 18 residues. Germline V CDR1 and CDR2: MGHRA, YSYEKL. J lost 5 bases, V lost 1 base, and 11 bases had no gene match. The CDR3 loop reads CASSQVGSGQGVTGELFF. CDR3 bases: TGCGCCAGCAGCCAAGTGGGGTCGGGACAGGGTGTAACCGGGGAGCTGTTTTTT.

This clone has more than one count but fewer than ten. The CDR3 region has the DNA TGCAGCGTTGAACCAGCGGACCATAACAATGAGCAGTTCTTC. Translation: CSVEPADHNNEQFF. The chain couples TRBV29-1 to TRBJ2-1; TRBD2 might be the D (5 bases). CDR1 is SQVTM and CDR2 is ANQGSEA in the germline V gene. This CDR3 spans 14 amino acids. V lost 2 bases and J 5 bases, leaving 13 bases between the germline ends.

This clone was recorded a few times. V usage is TRBV24-1 and J usage is TRBJ1-1, with D unclear. The length of the CDR3 is 15 residues. V was trimmed by 2 bases and J by 1 base, leaving 10 bases between them. Germline V CDR1 and CDR2: KGHDR, SFDVKD. The CDR3 DNA is TGTGCCACCAGTGATTCATTGAGCGGGAACACTGAAGCTTTCTTT. It yields the protein CATSDSLSGNTEAFF.

V and J are TRBV2 and TRBJ1-3; D is unresolved. CDR3 size: 15 residues. Looked up from germline, CDR1 is SNHLY and CDR2 is FYNNEI. The ends were cut back, 5 bases at V and 0 bases at J, with 11 bases in the middle. For the CDR3, the DNA is TGTGCCAGCAGTCGTGACTTGACCTCTGGAAACACCATATATTTT. Its translation: CASSRDLTSGNTIYF.

This clone was picked up a small number of times. The chain uses TRBV7-8 and TRBJ1-3; D perhaps matches TRBD1 (5 bases). Germline lookup yields CDR1 SGHVS and CDR2 FQNEAQ. V shed 1 base and J shed 0 bases, with 13 bases lying between them. CDR3 length equals 17 residues. The CDR3 sequence: CASSLEGLMSSGNTIYF. CDR3 nucleotide sequence: TGTGCCAGCAGCTTAGAGGGACTCATGAGCTCTGGAAACACCATATATTTT.

The chain couples TRBV5-6 to TRBJ2-7, with D perhaps TRBD1 (6 bases). Trimming took off 4 bases at V and 3 bases at J, with 14 bases between the two ends. Looked up from germline, CDR1 is SGHDT and CDR2 is YYEEEE. This CDR3 has 14 residues. CDR3 region: CASSEQGAYYEQYF. CDR3 DNA: TGTGCCAGCAGCGAACAGGGAGCCTACTACGAGCAGTACTTC.